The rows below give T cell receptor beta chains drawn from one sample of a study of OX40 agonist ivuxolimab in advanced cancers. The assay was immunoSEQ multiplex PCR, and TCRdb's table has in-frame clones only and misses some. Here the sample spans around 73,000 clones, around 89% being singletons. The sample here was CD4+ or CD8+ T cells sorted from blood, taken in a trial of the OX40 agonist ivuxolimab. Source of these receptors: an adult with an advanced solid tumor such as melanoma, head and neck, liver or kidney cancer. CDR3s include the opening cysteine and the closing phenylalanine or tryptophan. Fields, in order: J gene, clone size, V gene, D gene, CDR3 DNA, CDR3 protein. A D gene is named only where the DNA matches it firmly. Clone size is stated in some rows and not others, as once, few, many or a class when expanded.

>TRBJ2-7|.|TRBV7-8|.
TGTGCCAGCAGCTTGCAGTCTATTTCTGACGAGCAGTACTTC
CASSLQSISDEQYF
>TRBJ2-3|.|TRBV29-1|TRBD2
TGCAGCGTTCCGACTAGCGGGAGGACAGATACGCAGTATTTT
CSVPTSGRTDTQYF
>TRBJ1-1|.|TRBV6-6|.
TGTGCCAGCAGTTACTCCGACAGGCAAAACACTGAAGCTTTCTTT
CASSYSDRQNTEAFF
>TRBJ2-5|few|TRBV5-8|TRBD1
TGTGCCAGCAGCTTCCCGGGACAGGGGGGAGAGACCCAGTACTTC
CASSFPGQGGETQYF
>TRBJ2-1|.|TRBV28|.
TGTGCCAGCAGCCCCCGTAGCGGAGCCTACAATGAGCAGTTCTTC
CASSPRSGAYNEQFF
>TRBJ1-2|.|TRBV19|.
TGTGCCAGTAGTTTTTTGGGGGCGACAGGAGGTGGCTACACCTTC
CASSFLGATGGGYTF
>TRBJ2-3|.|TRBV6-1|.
TGTGCCAGCAGTGAAGCAGACGCATGGGGGGCAGATACGCAGTATTTT
CASSEADAWGADTQYF
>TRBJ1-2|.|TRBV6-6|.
TGTGCCAGCAGTTACTCCCCCCAGGGACCTGGCTACACCTTC
CASSYSPQGPGYTF
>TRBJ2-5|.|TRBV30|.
TGTGCCTGGACTGGACAAGAGACCCAGTACTTC
CAWTGQETQYF
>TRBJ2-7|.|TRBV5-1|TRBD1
TGCGCCAGCAGCCAAATGCGGACAGGCCTAACCTACGAGCAGTACTTC
CASSQMRTGLTYEQYF
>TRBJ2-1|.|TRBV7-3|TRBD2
TGTGCCAGCAGCATCGGACTAGTAGCGCACAATGAGCAGTTCTTC
CASSIGLVAHNEQFF
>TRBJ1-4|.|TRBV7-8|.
TGTGCCAGCAGCAAGGGATCAACTAATGAAAAACTGTTTTTT
CASSKGSTNEKLFF
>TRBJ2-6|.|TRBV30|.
TGTGCCTGGAGTGTCGGGGGCTGGGCCAACGTCCTGACTTTC
CAWSVGGWANVLTF
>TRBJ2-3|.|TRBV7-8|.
TGTGCCAGCAGCTTCCAGTCCACAGATACGCAGTATTTT
CASSFQSTDTQYF
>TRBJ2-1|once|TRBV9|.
TGTGCCAGCAGCGTTAGCGGTCTTTCCTACAATGAGCAGTTCTTC
CASSVSGLSYNEQFF
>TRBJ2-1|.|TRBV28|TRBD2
TGTGCCAGCAGTTCTGGACTAGCGGTAGGCTCCTACAATGAGCAGTTCTTC
CASSSGLAVGSYNEQFF
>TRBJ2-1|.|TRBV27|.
TGTGCCAGCAAAATGCAGTCAGCGGTCTACAATGAGCAGTTCTTC
CASKMQSAVYNEQFF
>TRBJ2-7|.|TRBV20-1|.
TGCAGTGCTAGTGGTGCTGTCGAGCAGTACTTC
CSASGAVEQYF
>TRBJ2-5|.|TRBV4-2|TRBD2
TGTGCCAGCAGCCACGATCTAGGCCCTAGCGGGAGGTTGGGGCGAGAGACCCAGTACTTC
CASSHDLGPSGRLGRETQYF
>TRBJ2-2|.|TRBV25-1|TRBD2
TGTGCCAGCCTCCCACGGGGGGAGGCCGGGGAGCTGTTTTTT
CASLPRGEAGELFF
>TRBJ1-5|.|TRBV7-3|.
TGTGCCAGCAGCTTCACACAAATACATCCGGGACAAGTGTGCAATCAGCCCCAGCATTTT
CASSFTQIHPGQVCNQPQHF
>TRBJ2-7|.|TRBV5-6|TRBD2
TGTGCCAGCAGCTTTCGGACTAGCGGGACCTCTCAAACGGAGTACGAGCAGTACTTC
CASSFRTSGTSQTEYEQYF
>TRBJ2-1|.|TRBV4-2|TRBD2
TGTGCCAGCAGCCAGACTAGCGGGAGGAAGGGTGAGCAGTTCTTC
CASSQTSGRKGEQFF
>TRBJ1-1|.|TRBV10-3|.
TGTGCCATCAGTGAGTCGACCCAGGGTAGGCCTGAAGCTTTCTTT
CAISESTQGRPEAFF
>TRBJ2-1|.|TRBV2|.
TGTGCCAGCAGTGAAAATCGGGGACTCGGGTACAATGAGCAGTTCTTC
CASSENRGLGYNEQFF
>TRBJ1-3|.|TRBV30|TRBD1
TGTGCCTGGTCCCAGGGGGCCCGAAACACCATATATTTT
CAWSQGARNTIYF
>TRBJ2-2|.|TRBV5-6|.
TGTGCCAGCAGCTTTATAGGGATGAACACCGGGGAGCTGTTTTTT
CASSFIGMNTGELFF
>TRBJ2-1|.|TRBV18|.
TGTGCCAGCTCACCAAGGCTGGGACAAGTTAACAATGAGCAGTTCTTC
CASSPRLGQVNNEQFF
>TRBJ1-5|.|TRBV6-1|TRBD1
TGTGCCAGAGCCGGGACAGGGGCCAATCAGCCCCAGCATTTT
CARAGTGANQPQHF
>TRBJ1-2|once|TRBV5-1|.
TGCGCCAGCAGCTCCACACAGGGAACTAACTATGGCTACACCTTC
CASSSTQGTNYGYTF
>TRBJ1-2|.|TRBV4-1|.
TGCGCCAGCAGCCCCGCCCGGGGGGCCATTCTCTATGGCTACACCTTC
CASSPARGAILYGYTF
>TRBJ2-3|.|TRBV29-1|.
TGCAGCGTTGCCGGGGTGCGGGATATAGATACGCAGTATTTT
CSVAGVRDIDTQYF
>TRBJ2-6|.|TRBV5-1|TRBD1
TGCGCCAGCAGCTTGGTAGGGGACAGACCCTCTGGGGCCAACGTCCTGACTTTC
CASSLVGDRPSGANVLTF
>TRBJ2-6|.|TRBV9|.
TGTGCCAGCAGCGACAGGGATTCTGGGGCCAACGTCCTGACTTTC
CASSDRDSGANVLTF
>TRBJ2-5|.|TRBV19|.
TGTGCCAGTAGTATAGGGGTGGCCAGGGAGACCCAGTACTTC
CASSIGVARETQYF